Listed below are T cell receptor beta chains from one sample, sequenced in a study of blood T cell repertoires in COVID-19. Only in-frame clones appear in the TCRdb table, and some are missing; sequencing was by immunoSEQ multiplex PCR. In the table there are 250,000 to 300,000 clones, around 90% of which are singletons. The material sequenced was PBMCs or T cells enriched from blood (not recorded which). The receptors stem from a woman in her thirties who had recovered from COVID-19. The CDR3 runs from the conserved cysteine through the conserved F or W. The order of the fields is clone size, J gene, D gene, V gene, CDR3 protein, CDR3 DNA. A D gene is named only where the DNA matches it firmly. Clone size, where shown, is once, few, many, or a class for clones that have expanded.

abundance: .; j_gene: TRBJ2-5; d_gene: .; v_gene: TRBV28; CDR3aa: CASSPWRGFEETQYF; CDR3nt: TGTGCCAGCAGTCCTTGGAGGGGCTTTGAGGAGACCCAGTACTTC
abundance: .; j_gene: TRBJ2-3; d_gene: TRBD2; v_gene: TRBV29-1; CDR3aa: CSVRLATRDTQYF; CDR3nt: TGCAGCGTTAGACTAGCGACTCGCGATACGCAGTATTTT
abundance: .; j_gene: TRBJ1-5; d_gene: .; v_gene: TRBV10-3; CDR3aa: CAISEEQNSNQPQHF; CDR3nt: TGTGCCATCAGTGAGGAGCAAAATAGCAATCAGCCCCAGCATTTT
abundance: .; j_gene: TRBJ1-3; d_gene: TRBD1; v_gene: TRBV30; CDR3aa: CAWDRGVGNTIYF; CDR3nt: TGTGCCTGGGACAGGGGAGTTGGAAACACCATATATTTT
abundance: .; j_gene: TRBJ2-1; d_gene: TRBD2; v_gene: TRBV7-3; CDR3aa: CASSLAGGPYNEQFF; CDR3nt: TGTGCCAGCAGCTTAGCGGGGGGGCCCTACAATGAGCAGTTCTTC
abundance: .; j_gene: TRBJ1-2; d_gene: .; v_gene: TRBV11-2; CDR3aa: CASSLPPGFTF; CDR3nt: TGTGCCAGCAGCTTACCCCCCGGGTTTACCTTC
abundance: .; j_gene: TRBJ2-3; d_gene: .; v_gene: TRBV11-2; CDR3aa: CASSLFDERYF; CDR3nt: TGTGCCAGCAGCTTATTTGATGAGAGGTATTTT
abundance: .; j_gene: TRBJ2-1; d_gene: TRBD1; v_gene: TRBV15; CDR3aa: CATSRASGGAEFYNEQFF; CDR3nt: TGTGCCACCAGCAGAGCATCAGGGGGCGCGGAATTCTACAATGAGCAGTTCTTC
abundance: .; j_gene: TRBJ2-3; d_gene: .; v_gene: TRBV7-2; CDR3aa: CASSLGAGPGGTDTQYF; CDR3nt: TGTGCCAGCAGCTTAGGGGCGGGGCCGGGGGGCACAGATACGCAGTATTTT
abundance: .; j_gene: TRBJ1-1; d_gene: TRBD1; v_gene: TRBV7-9; CDR3aa: CASSLKQQGVAFF; CDR3nt: TGTGCCAGCAGTTTAAAACAACAGGGGGTAGCTTTCTTT
abundance: .; j_gene: TRBJ1-2; d_gene: TRBD1; v_gene: TRBV7-9; CDR3aa: CASSLTPLAQGHYTF; CDR3nt: TGTGCCAGCAGCTTAACCCCACTAGCACAGGGGCACTACACCTTC
abundance: once; j_gene: TRBJ1-1; d_gene: .; v_gene: TRBV11-3; CDR3aa: CASSISRGGGTEAFF; CDR3nt: TGTGCCAGCAGCATTTCCCGGGGCGGGGGTACTGAAGCTTTCTTT
abundance: .; j_gene: TRBJ2-7; d_gene: TRBD1; v_gene: TRBV19; CDR3aa: CASTTGQGSTYEQYF; CDR3nt: TGTGCCAGTACTACTGGACAGGGGTCCACCTACGAGCAGTACTTC
abundance: once; j_gene: TRBJ2-7; d_gene: .; v_gene: TRBV3-1/TRBV3-2; CDR3aa: CASSQETGQTYEQYF; CDR3nt: TGTGCCAGCAGCCAAGAAACAGGGCAAACTTACGAGCAGTACTTC
abundance: .; j_gene: TRBJ1-2; d_gene: .; v_gene: TRBV19; CDR3aa: CASSRGGSYGYTF; CDR3nt: TGTGCCAGTAGTAGGGGCGGAAGCTATGGCTACACCTTC
abundance: .; j_gene: TRBJ1-2; d_gene: .; v_gene: TRBV28; CDR3aa: CASSTARSYGYTF; CDR3nt: TGTGCCAGCAGTACCGCTAGGAGCTATGGCTACACCTTC
abundance: .; j_gene: TRBJ2-1; d_gene: TRBD2; v_gene: TRBV10-1; CDR3aa: CASSAPTSHNEQFF; CDR3nt: TGCGCCAGCTCCGCTCCGACTAGCCACAATGAGCAGTTCTTC
abundance: .; j_gene: TRBJ2-3; d_gene: TRBD2; v_gene: TRBV2; CDR3aa: CASCRLAGGPDTQYF; CDR3nt: TGTGCCAGCTGCCGACTAGCGGGGGGGCCAGATACGCAGTATTTT
abundance: .; j_gene: TRBJ1-1; d_gene: .; v_gene: TRBV12-3/TRBV12-4; CDR3aa: CASRLGEGTEAFF; CDR3nt: TGTGCCAGCAGACTCGGGGAGGGCACTGAAGCTTTCTTT
abundance: .; j_gene: TRBJ2-3; d_gene: .; v_gene: TRBV5-1; CDR3aa: CASSLVGADTQYF; CDR3nt: TGCGCCAGCAGCTTGGTAGGGGCAGATACGCAGTATTTT
abundance: .; j_gene: TRBJ1-2; d_gene: .; v_gene: TRBV24-1; CDR3aa: CATSGSYGYTF; CDR3nt: TGTGCCACCAGTGGTAGCTATGGCTACACCTTC